One and the same sample provided the 27 T cell receptor beta chains below, sequenced in a study of OX40 agonist ivuxolimab in advanced cancers. Profiling relied on immunoSEQ multiplex PCR, and the TCRdb table lists in-frame clones only, not all of them. This sample has around 100,000 clones, with about 96% found just once. The material was CD4+ or CD8+ T cells sorted from blood, obtained in a trial of the OX40 agonist ivuxolimab. Receptor source: an adult with an advanced solid tumor such as melanoma, head and neck, liver or kidney cancer.

The chain couples TRBV18 to TRBJ2-7; 7 bases fit TRBD2. J was trimmed by 4 bases and V by 2 bases; bases with no gene match: 11. CDR3 length equals 16 residues. Germline CDR1 reads KGHSH; CDR2 reads LQKENI. This CDR3 reads CASSPGAGNLPYEQYF. In DNA, the CDR3 is TGTGCCAGCTCACCAGGAGCGGGAAACCTCCCATACGAGCAGTACTTC.

This clone showed up just once. The V gene is TRBV19, the J gene TRBJ2-7, with 7 bases matching TRBD2. In germline, CDR1 is LNHDA, CDR2 SQIVND (reference sequence). The CDR3 covers 14 residues. With 3 bases clipped from V and 4 bases from J, the junction kept 6 bases outside the gene matches. The CDR3 region is CASSISAGEYEQYF. CDR3 in DNA: TGTGCCAGTAGTATTTCGGCGGGGGAATACGAGCAGTACTTC.

The V call is TRBV6-1, the J call TRBJ1-2, with a possible D match to TRBD1 (5 bases). CDR1 is MNHNS and CDR2 is SASEGT in the germline V gene. The V end was cut by 10 bases, the J end by 5 bases, with 11 bases between. The CDR3 has 11 residues. The CDR3 DNA is TGTGCCACCCGTGACAGTTATGGCTACACCTTC. Residues: CATRDSYGYTF.

V usage is TRBV2 and J usage is TRBJ2-3; D is possibly TRBD2 (7 bases). Germline V gene lookup returns CDR1 SNHLY and CDR2 FYNNEI. This CDR3 has 14 amino acids. Trimming took 5 bases from V and 5 from J, leaving 14 bases between them. CDR3 DNA sequence: TGTGCCAGCAGTCGGCGGGGGCCCCTAGATACGCAGTATTTT. This encodes CASSRRGPLDTQYF. The whole variable domain, remainder taken from reference TRBV2 and TRBJ2-3, is EPEVTQTPSHQVTQMGQEVILRCVPISNHLYFYWYRQILGQKVEFLVSFYNNEISEKSEIFDDQFSVERPDGSNFTLKIRSTKLEDSAMYFCASSRRGPLDTQYFGPGTRLTVL.

This clone was counted once. This chain links TRBV9 with TRBJ1-3; the match to TRBD1 covers 7 bases. CDR3 length: 15 amino acids. Germline assignment: CDR1 SGDLS and CDR2 YYNGEE. V was pared by 3 bases and J by 4 bases, with 7 bases of the junction left unmatched. The CDR3 DNA sequence: TGTGCCAGCAGCGACACGACAGGGTCGGGAAACACCATATATTTT. It encodes CASSDTTGSGNTIYF.

The V and J genes are TRBV7-2 and TRBJ1-1; D remains ambiguous. The CDR3 length is 13 residues. Germline V CDR1 and CDR2: SGHTA, FQGNSA. V gave up 3 bases and J gave up 11 bases, with 16 bases separating them. CDR3 residues: CASSFFSEDPAFF. The CDR3 DNA reads TGTGCCAGCAGCTTCTTTTCGGAGGACCCGGCTTTCTTT.

This chain connects TRBV27 to TRBJ2-7, with TRBD2 matching 11 bases. J was trimmed by 5 bases and V by 3 bases; bases with no gene match: 6. The germline V gene encodes CDR1 MNHEY and CDR2 SMNVEV (reference sequence). CDR3 length: 15 amino acids. The chain's CDR3 is CASSFGTSGADEQYF. The CDR3 bases are TGTGCCAGCAGTTTCGGGACTAGCGGTGCGGACGAGCAGTACTTC.

This CDR3 reads CASSSAPENQPQHF. As DNA, the CDR3 is TGTGCCAGCAGCTCCGCCCCTGAAAATCAGCCCCAGCATTTT. J is TRBJ1-5 and V is TRBV7-9; no firm D call. The CDR3 spans 14 residues. Germline CDR1 and CDR2: SEHNR and FQNEAQ (reference sequence). Between the trimmed V and J ends, which lost 4 bases and 4 bases, there was a span of 11 bases.

The chain joins TRBV4-1 to TRBJ2-3, with TRBD2 identical over 14 bases. Germline CDR1 MGHRA, CDR2 YSYEKL. There are 16 residues in the CDR3. V was pared by 4 bases and J by 5 bases, with 5 bases of the junction left unmatched. CDR3 in amino acids: CASSLRLAGGIDTQYF. In DNA form, the CDR3 reads TGCGCCAGCAGCCTCCGACTAGCGGGGGGGATAGATACGCAGTATTTT.

This chain uses TRBV7-3 with TRBJ2-5; no clear D gene. This CDR3 contains 14 residues. V lost 5 bases and J 3 bases, leaving 13 bases between the germline ends. Germline lookup yields CDR1 SGHTA and CDR2 FQGTGA. This CDR3 reads CASSQSLLEETQYF. The CDR3 DNA reads TGTGCCAGCAGCCAATCCCTCCTGGAAGAGACCCAGTACTTC.

The genes are TRBV11-2 and TRBJ1-6; 8 nucleotides line up with TRBD1. The germline V gene has CDR1 SGHAT and CDR2 FQNNGV. The CDR3 totals 15 residues. J was trimmed by 7 bases and V by 2 bases; bases with no gene match: 4. Written as DNA, the CDR3 is TGTGCCAGCAGCTTAAGGACAGGGACGAATTCACCCCTCCACTTT. Translation gives CASSLRTGTNSPLHF.

The gene calls are TRBV5-1 and TRBJ2-7; 8 bases agree with TRBD1. J was trimmed by 4 bases and V by 1 base; bases with no gene match: 4. In germline, CDR1 is SGHRS, CDR2 YFSETQ. CDR3 length: 14 residues. The CDR3 nucleotides are TGCGCCAGCAGCTTGTGGACAGGGATGTACGAGCAGTACTTC. Amino acid sequence: CASSLWTGMYEQYF.

This clone is a singleton in its sample. V usage is TRBV6-1 and J usage is TRBJ1-3; D gene uncertain. The V gene lost 11 bases and the J gene lost 0 bases, with 11 bases spanning the gap. Germline loops: CDR1 MNHNS, CDR2 SASEGT. This CDR3 has 13 residues. The CDR3 nucleotides are TGTGCCCACGGAGGCCGCTCTGGAAACACCATATATTTT. This gives the protein CAHGGRSGNTIYF.

This chain connects TRBV7-6 to TRBJ2-7, with D possibly matching TRBD2 (5 bases). The V end lost 1 base, the J end lost 7 bases, and 17 bases lay between the germline ends. CDR3 length equals 15 residues. Germline V gives CDR1 SGHVS, CDR2 FNYEAQ. This CDR3 is CASSLEGGGEGEQYF. The CDR3 coding sequence is TGTGCCAGCAGCTTAGAGGGCGGAGGAGAGGGAGAGCAGTACTTC.

The genes are TRBV19 and TRBJ2-5; D is uncertain. The closer fit of TRBJ2-7 to the DNA end suggests the J call may be wrong. The CDR3 sequence is 13 residues long. Germline-derived CDR1 and CDR2 are LNHDA and SQIVND (reference sequence). As DNA, the CDR3 is TGTGCCAGTAGTGACGACCGAATAAACGAGCAGTACTTC. It codes for CASSDDRINEQYF.

The rearrangement uses TRBV7-9 and TRBJ2-7; 11 bases map to TRBD1. V gave up 0 bases and J gave up 5 bases; unmatched junction bases: 3. Germline-derived CDR1 and CDR2 are SEHNR and FQNEAQ (reference sequence). CDR3 size: 15 residues. In DNA form, the CDR3 reads TGTGCCAGCAGCTTAGCGGGGACAGGGGGGCACGAGCAGTACTTC. It specifies CASSLAGTGGHEQYF. Variable domain in full (rest from reference TRBV7-9 and TRBJ2-7): DTGVSQNPRHKITKRGQNVTFRCDPISEHNRLYWYRQTLGQGPEFLTYFQNEAQLEKSRLLSDRFSAERPKGSFSTLEIQRTEQGDSAMYLCASSLAGTGGHEQYFGPGTRLTVT.

This clone was picked up one time. The chain employs TRBV7-3 and TRBJ1-1; D ambiguous. CDR1 is SGHTA, CDR2 FQGTGA, per germline. This CDR3 is 14 amino acids long. Trimming left V 7 bases short and J 1 base short, with 13 bases between. The CDR3 DNA reads TGTGCCAGCATTCGGACGGGCCGGAACACTGAAGCTTTCTTT. Translated: CASIRTGRNTEAFF.

The chain combines TRBV28 with TRBJ1-2, with 8 bases fitting TRBD1. This CDR3 is built from 15 residues. Germline loops: CDR1 MDHEN, CDR2 SYDVKM. The V gene end was trimmed by 3 bases and the J gene end by 3 bases; junction bases not matched to a gene: 6. CDR3 DNA sequence: TGTGCCAGCAGTTTCATATACAGGGGGGACTATGGCTACACCTTC. It codes for CASSFIYRGDYGYTF.

The rearrangement uses TRBV11-2 and TRBJ1-2; 9 nucleotides line up with TRBD1. V gave up 2 bases and J gave up 6 bases; unmatched junction bases: 7. The CDR3 consists of 15 residues. Germline assignment: CDR1 SGHAT and CDR2 FQNNGV. The DNA of the CDR3 is TGTGCCAGCAGCTTACGGGACAGGGATGGAAATGGCTACACCTTC. Its translation: CASSLRDRDGNGYTF.

For this clone: A read error may produce the germline difference seen at one junction end. This specimen includes other DNA sequences encoding the same CDR3. The chain combines TRBV6-5 with TRBJ2-7, with 7 bases that match TRBD2. The CDR3 is 15 residues long. Germline V CDR1 and CDR2: MNHEY, SVGAGI. The CDR3 reads CASKPRGRGNYEQYF. As DNA, the CDR3 is TGTGCTAGCAAGCCCCGCGGGAGAGGGAACTACGAGCAGTACTTC.

The V call is TRBV7-2, the J call TRBJ1-5; no reliable D call. V dropped 1 base and J dropped 11 bases, with 18 bases sitting between them. The germline V gene encodes CDR1 SGHTA and CDR2 FQGNSA. This CDR3 is built from 15 residues. CDR3 residues: CASSLVPGEGKAQHF. The CDR3 region has the DNA TGTGCCAGCAGCTTAGTACCCGGCGAGGGCAAGGCCCAGCATTTT. Based on the CDR3 plus reference TRBV7-2 and TRBJ1-5, the full variable domain is GAGVSQSPSNKVTEKGKDVELRCDPISGHTALYWYRQSLGQGLEFLIYFQGNSAPDKSGLPSDRFSAERTGGSVSTLTIQRTQQEDSAVYLCASSLVPGEGKAQHFGDGTRLSIL.

CDR3 DNA: TGTGCCAGCAGGGAACCCTATAGCGGGGCCGTCTCCTACGAGCAGTACTTC. This codes for CASREPYSGAVSYEQYF. The V and J genes are TRBV6-1 and TRBJ2-5; TRBD2 agrees at 8 bases. The DNA end is more similar to TRBJ2-7, so the J call may be wrong. Germline assignment: CDR1 MNHNS and CDR2 SASEGT. The CDR3 is 17 amino acids.

The gene calls are TRBV11-3 and TRBJ2-4, with a possible D match to TRBD1 (6 bases). The CDR3 totals 17 residues. V lost 5 bases to trimming and J lost 0 bases, with 17 bases between them. The germline gives CDR1 SGHNT, CDR2 YENEEA. This CDR3 is CASSPATGTGAKNIQYF. The DNA of the CDR3 is TGTGCCAGCAGCCCCGCAACAGGGACGGGAGCCAAAAACATTCAGTACTTC.

The V call is TRBV7-2, the J call TRBJ2-2, with 8 bases that match TRBD1. CDR1 and CDR2 (germline): SGHTA, FQGNSA. Germline trimming cut 6 bases from V and 7 bases from J; bases unmatched to any gene: 4. This CDR3 has 13 residues. CDR3: CASRQQGGGELFF. CDR3 DNA sequence: TGTGCCAGCAGACAACAGGGGGGCGGGGAGCTGTTTTTT.

The gene calls are TRBV4-3 and TRBJ2-7, with D hard to call. There are 11 residues in the CDR3. Trimming took 1 base from V and 6 from J, leaving 4 bases between them. Germline CDR1 reads LGHNA; CDR2 reads YSLEER. The CDR3 DNA reads TGCGCCAGCAGCCAAGGGGCCGAGCAGTACTTC. Translated: CASSQGAEQYF.

This sequence joins TRBV11-3 and TRBJ2-3; 10 positions match TRBD1. Germline assignment: CDR1 SGHNT and CDR2 YENEEA. J was trimmed by 2 bases and V by 5 bases; bases with no gene match: 10. The CDR3 is 17 amino acids. The chain's CDR3 is CASSARQGATYTDTQYF. In DNA, the CDR3 is TGTGCCAGCAGCGCGAGACAGGGGGCAACATACACAGATACGCAGTATTTT.

The V and J genes are TRBV27 and TRBJ2-7, with D tentatively TRBD1 or TRBD2 (6 bases each). Germline V gives CDR1 MNHEY, CDR2 SMNVEV (reference sequence). Deletions cut 2 bases from V and 3 bases from J, with 14 bases between. This CDR3 contains 15 residues. The CDR3 DNA follows: TGTGCCAGCAGTTTACGGCGGGACAACTTCTACGAGCAGTACTTC. It yields the protein CASSLRRDNFYEQYF.